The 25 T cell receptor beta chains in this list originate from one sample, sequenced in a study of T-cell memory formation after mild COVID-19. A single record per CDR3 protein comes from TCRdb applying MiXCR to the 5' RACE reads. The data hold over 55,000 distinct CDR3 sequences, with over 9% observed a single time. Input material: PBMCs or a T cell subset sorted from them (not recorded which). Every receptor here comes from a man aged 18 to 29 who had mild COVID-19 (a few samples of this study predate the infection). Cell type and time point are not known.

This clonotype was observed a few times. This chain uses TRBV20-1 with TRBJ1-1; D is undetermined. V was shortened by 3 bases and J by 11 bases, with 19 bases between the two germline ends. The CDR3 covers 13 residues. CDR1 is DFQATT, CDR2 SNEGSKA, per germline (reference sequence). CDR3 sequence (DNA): TGCAGTGCTAGTCGTCCAGACCAGACGTCGGCTTTCTTT. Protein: CSASRPDQTSAFF.

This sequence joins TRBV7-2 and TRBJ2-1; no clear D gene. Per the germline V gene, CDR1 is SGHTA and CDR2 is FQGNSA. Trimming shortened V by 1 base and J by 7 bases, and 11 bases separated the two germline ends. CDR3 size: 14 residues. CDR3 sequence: CASSLGALGNEQFF. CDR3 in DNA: TGTGCCAGCAGCTTAGGGGCCCTAGGGAATGAGCAGTTCTTC.

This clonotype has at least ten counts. In DNA form, the CDR3 reads TGTGCCAGCAGTGTAAGGGAGCGGGGGGCCGCCAATGAGCAGTTCTTC. Translating gives CASSVRERGAANEQFF. The chain links TRBV25-1 to TRBJ2-1, with 9 bases aligning to TRBD2. The CDR3 consists of 16 residues. The junction had 10 bases not matched to a gene; V was cut back by 4 bases and J by 6 bases. Germline assignment: CDR1 MGHDK and CDR2 SYGVNS.

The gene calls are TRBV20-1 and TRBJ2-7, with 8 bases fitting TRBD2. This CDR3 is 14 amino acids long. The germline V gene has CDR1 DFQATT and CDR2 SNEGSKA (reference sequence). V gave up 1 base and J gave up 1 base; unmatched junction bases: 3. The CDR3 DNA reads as TGCAGTGCTAGAGTACGGGGGGGATCCTACGAGCAGTACTTC. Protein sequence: CSARVRGGSYEQYF.

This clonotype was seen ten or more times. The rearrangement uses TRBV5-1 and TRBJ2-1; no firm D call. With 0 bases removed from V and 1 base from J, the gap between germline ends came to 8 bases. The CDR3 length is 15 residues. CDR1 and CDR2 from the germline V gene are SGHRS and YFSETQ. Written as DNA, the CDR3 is TGCGCCAGCAGCTTGGGTCCTAGTTCCTACAATGAGCAGTTCTTC. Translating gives CASSLGPSSYNEQFF.

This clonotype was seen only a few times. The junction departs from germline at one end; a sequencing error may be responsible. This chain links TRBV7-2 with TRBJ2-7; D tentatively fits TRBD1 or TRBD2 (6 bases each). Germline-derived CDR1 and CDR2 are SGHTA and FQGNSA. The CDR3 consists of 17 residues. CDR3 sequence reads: CASSLLPGALGSDEQYF. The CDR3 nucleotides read TGTGCCAGCAGCTTACTCCCGGGGGCCCTAGGCTCCGACGAGCAGTACTTC.

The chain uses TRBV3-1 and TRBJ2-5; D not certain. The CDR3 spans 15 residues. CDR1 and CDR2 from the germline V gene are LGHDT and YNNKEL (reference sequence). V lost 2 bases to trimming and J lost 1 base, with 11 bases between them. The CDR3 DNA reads TGTGCCAGCAGCCAATACGGTGTGATCCAAGAGACCCAGTACTTC. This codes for CASSQYGVIQETQYF.

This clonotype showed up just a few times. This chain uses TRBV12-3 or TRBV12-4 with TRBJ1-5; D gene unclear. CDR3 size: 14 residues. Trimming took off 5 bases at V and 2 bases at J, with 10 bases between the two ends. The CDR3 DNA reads TGTGCCAGCAGTGACACAGCAGGCAATCAGCCCCAGCATTTT. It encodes CASSDTAGNQPQHF.

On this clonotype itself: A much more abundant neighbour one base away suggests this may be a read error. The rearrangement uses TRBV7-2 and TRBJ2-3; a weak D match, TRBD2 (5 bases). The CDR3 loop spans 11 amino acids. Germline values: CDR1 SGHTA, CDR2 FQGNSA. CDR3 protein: CASREGITKYF. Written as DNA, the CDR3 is TGTGCCAGCCGTGAGGGCATTACGAAGTATTTT. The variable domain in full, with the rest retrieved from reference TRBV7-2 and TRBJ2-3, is GAGVSQSPSNKVTEKGKDVELRCDPISGHTALYWYRQSLGQGLEFLIYFQGNSAPDKSGLPSDRFSAERTGGSVSTLTIQRTQQEDSAVYLCASREGITKYFGPGTRLTVL.

CDR3: CASSPRHLNSPLHF. As DNA, the CDR3 is TGTGCCAGCTCACCAAGACATCTTAATTCACCCCTCCACTTT. The chain has TRBV18 and TRBJ1-6; D ambiguous. From germline, CDR1 is KGHSH and CDR2 LQKENI. CDR3 length equals 14 residues. The V gene lost 2 bases and the J gene lost 6 bases, with 8 bases spanning the gap.

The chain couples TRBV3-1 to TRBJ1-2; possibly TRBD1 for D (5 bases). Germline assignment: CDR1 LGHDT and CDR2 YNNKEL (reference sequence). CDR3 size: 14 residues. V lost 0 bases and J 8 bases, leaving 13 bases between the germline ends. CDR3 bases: TGTGCCAGCAGCCAAGATCGCGGGGGAAACGGCTACACCTTC. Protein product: CASSQDRGGNGYTF.

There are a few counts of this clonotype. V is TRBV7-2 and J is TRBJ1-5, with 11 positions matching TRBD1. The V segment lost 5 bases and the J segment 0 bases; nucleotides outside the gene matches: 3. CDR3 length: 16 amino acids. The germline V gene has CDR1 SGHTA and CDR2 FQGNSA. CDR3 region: CASSRTGGYSNQPQHF. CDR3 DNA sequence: TGTGCCAGCAGCCGGACAGGGGGCTATAGCAATCAGCCCCAGCATTTT.

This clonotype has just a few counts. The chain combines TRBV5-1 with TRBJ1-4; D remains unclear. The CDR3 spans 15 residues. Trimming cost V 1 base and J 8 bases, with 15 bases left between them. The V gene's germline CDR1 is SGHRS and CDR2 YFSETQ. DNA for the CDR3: TGCGCCAGCAGCTTGTGGCCGGGCACGACAGAAAAACTGTTTTTT. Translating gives CASSLWPGTTEKLFF.

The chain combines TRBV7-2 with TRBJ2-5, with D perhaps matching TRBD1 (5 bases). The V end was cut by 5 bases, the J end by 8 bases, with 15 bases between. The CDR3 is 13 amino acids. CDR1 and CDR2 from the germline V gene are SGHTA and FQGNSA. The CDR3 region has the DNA TGTGCCAGCAGCCCCGTGGGGCAGGTCACCCAGTACTTC. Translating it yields CASSPVGQVTQYF.

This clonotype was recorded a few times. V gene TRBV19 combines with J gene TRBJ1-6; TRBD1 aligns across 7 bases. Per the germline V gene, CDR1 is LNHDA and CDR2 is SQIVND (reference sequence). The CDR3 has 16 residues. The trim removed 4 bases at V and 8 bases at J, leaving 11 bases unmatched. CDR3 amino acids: CASSKGPGTADSPLHF. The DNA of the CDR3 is TGTGCCAGTAGTAAAGGCCCAGGGACAGCCGATTCACCCCTCCACTTT.

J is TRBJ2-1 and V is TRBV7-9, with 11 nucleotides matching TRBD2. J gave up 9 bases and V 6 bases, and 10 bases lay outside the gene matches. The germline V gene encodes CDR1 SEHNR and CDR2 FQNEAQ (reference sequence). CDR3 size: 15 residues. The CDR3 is CASRHPSGGQGEQFF. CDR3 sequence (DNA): TGTGCCAGCAGGCACCCTAGCGGGGGGCAAGGTGAGCAGTTCTTC.

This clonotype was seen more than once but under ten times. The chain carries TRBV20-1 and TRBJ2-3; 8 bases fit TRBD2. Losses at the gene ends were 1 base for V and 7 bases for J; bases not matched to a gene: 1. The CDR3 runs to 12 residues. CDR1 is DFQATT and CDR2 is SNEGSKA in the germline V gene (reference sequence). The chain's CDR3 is CSARAGGHTQYF. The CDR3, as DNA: TGCAGTGCTAGAGCGGGGGGGCATACGCAGTATTTT.

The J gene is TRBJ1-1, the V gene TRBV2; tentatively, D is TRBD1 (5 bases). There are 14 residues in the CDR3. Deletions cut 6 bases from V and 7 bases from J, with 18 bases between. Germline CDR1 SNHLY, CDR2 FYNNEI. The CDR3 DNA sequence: TGTGCCAGCAGAACAACGGGGGGTTTTGGTGAAGCTTTCTTT. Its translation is CASRTTGGFGEAFF.

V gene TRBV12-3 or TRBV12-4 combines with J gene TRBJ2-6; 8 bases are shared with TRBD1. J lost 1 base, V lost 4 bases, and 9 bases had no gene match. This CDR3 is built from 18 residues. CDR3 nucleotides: TGTGCCAGCAGTTCACGGACAGGGCTTGGATCTGGGGCCAACGTCCTGACTTTC. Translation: CASSSRTGLGSGANVLTF.

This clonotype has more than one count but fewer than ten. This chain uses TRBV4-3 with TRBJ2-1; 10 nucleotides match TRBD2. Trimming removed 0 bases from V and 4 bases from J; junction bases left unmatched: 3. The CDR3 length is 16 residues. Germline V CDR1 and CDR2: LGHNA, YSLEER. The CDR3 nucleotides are TGCGCCAGCAGCCAAGAGAGTAGCGGGGGGTACAATGAGCAGTTCTTC. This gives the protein CASSQESSGGYNEQFF.

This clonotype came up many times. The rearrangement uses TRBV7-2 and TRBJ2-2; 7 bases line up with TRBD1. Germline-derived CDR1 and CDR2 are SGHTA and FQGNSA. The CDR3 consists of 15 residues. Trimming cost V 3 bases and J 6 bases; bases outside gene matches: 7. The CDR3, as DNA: TGTGCCAGCAGCTTCTACCGACAGGGAGCCGGGGAGCTGTTTTTT. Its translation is CASSFYRQGAGELFF. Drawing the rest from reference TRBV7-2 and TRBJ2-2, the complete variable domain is GAGVSQSPSNKVTEKGKDVELRCDPISGHTALYWYRQSLGQGLEFLIYFQGNSAPDKSGLPSDRFSAERTGGSVSTLTIQRTQQEDSAVYLCASSFYRQGAGELFFGEGSRLTVL.

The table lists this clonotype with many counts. CDR3 in amino acids: CASSPGLAGVEQFF. CDR3 DNA sequence: TGTGCCAGCTCACCGGGACTAGCGGGGGTTGAGCAGTTCTTC. The chain recombines TRBV18 with TRBJ2-1; 14 bases align to TRBD2. V was clipped by 3 bases and J by 9 bases; unmatched bases: 1. The germline gives CDR1 KGHSH, CDR2 LQKENI. The CDR3 loop spans 14 amino acids.

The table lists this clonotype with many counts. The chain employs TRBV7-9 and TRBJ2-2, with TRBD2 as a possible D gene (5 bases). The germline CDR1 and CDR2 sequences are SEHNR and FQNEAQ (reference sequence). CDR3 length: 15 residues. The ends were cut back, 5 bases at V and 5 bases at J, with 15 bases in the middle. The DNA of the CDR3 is TGTGCCAGCAGCGCCCAGTTATCGGGGACCGGGGAGCTGTTTTTT. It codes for CASSAQLSGTGELFF.

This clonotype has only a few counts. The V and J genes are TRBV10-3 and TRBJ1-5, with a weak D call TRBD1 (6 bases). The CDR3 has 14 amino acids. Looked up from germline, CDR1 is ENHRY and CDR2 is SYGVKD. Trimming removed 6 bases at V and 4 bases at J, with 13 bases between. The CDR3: CAIRQGSGNQPQHF. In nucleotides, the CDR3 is TGTGCCATCAGACAGGGTTCAGGAAATCAGCCCCAGCATTTT.

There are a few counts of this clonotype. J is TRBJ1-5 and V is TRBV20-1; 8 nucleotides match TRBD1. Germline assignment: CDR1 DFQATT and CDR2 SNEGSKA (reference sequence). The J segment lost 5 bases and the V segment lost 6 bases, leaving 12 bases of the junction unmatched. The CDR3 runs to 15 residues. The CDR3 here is CSANDYSGGDQPQHF. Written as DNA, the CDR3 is TGCAGTGCAAACGACTACTCAGGGGGCGATCAGCCCCAGCATTTT.